The rows below give T cell receptor beta chains drawn from one sample of a study of blood T cells in healthy people across ages. One entry per CDR3 protein results from TCRdb running MiXCR on the 5' RACE reads. The repertoire includes over a million distinct CDR3 sequences, about 45% of them detected once, and over 3.5% sits in the top ten. Sequenced material: blood. These receptor sequences come from a woman between 18 and 29 years old in good health. CDR3s include the opening cysteine and the closing phenylalanine or tryptophan. A D gene is named only where the DNA matches it firmly. Only part of the rows carry a size: once, few, many, or a class if the clone is expanded.

TRBJ2-7,.,.,TRBV7-9,CASSVEDRYEQYF,TGTGCTAGCAGCGTAGAGGACAGATACGAGCAGTACTTC
TRBJ1-2,.,.,TRBV20-1,CSAFGQTIGYTF,TGCAGTGCTTTCGGACAAACGATCGGCTACACCTTC
TRBJ2-3,few,.,TRBV9,CASSVSPASTDTQYF,TGTGCCAGCAGCGTATCCCCAGCTAGCACAGATACGCAGTATTTT
TRBJ1-6,few,.,TRBV27,CASSLSRSRYNSPLHF,TGTGCCAGCAGTCTCAGCCGATCACGATATAATTCACCCCTCCACTTT
TRBJ2-3,.,.,TRBV7-7,CASSLDGGRQYF,TGTGCTAGCAGCTTAGATGGAGGAAGGCAGTATTTT
TRBJ1-2,few,.,TRBV12-3/TRBV12-4,CASSFGHIYGYTF,TGTGCCAGCAGTTTCGGCCACATCTATGGCTACACCTTC
TRBJ2-5,.,.,TRBV21-1,CASSTNRVQETQYF,TGTGCCAGCAGCACAAACAGGGTTCAAGAGACCCAGTACTTC
TRBJ2-5,.,TRBD2,TRBV20-1,CSATGTRRGGETQYF,TGCAGTGCCACAGGGACTAGAAGGGGCGGAGAGACCCAGTACTTC
TRBJ2-3,.,.,TRBV5-1,CASSLNGISTDTQYF,TGCGCCAGCAGCTTGAACGGGATTAGCACAGATACGCAGTATTTT
TRBJ2-1,.,.,TRBV20-1,CSASKQETQFF,TGCAGTGCTAGCAAACAAGAGACCCAGTTCTTC
TRBJ2-7,few,.,TRBV20-1,CSARDVVYEQYF,TGCAGTGCTAGAGATGTAGTGTACGAGCAGTACTTC
TRBJ1-1,.,.,TRBV7-2,CASRARPDDEAFF,TGTGCCAGCAGGGCAAGACCGGACGACGAAGCTTTCTTT